The clone carrying this T cell receptor (beta chain) has just a few counts. Its antigen is still unknown. TCRdb analysed the 5' RACE reads with MiXCR anew, one entry per CDR3 protein. The profile shows roughly 160,000 distinct CDR3 sequences, around 10% of them singletons. This CDR3 is 13 amino acids long. V was cut by 9 bases and J by 1 base, with 13 bases left in between. Germline CDR1 and CDR2: SGHRS and YFSETQ. These data come from a study of T-cell memory formation after mild COVID-19. Background on the study: Clusters of TCRs were largely donor specific. Whole-study findings and limits: CD4/CD8 balance held among clones contracting day 15 to 85, and later expanders leaned CD4+. CD4+ contracting clones were found mainly in CM and EM, and CD8+ ones in EMRA. Some clones that responded turned up in pre-infection memory, which suggests that cross-reactive memory joined in.

This TCR derives from a man between 18 and 35 years old who had mild COVID-19 (a few samples of this study predate the infection). Cell type and time point are not known. Sequencing input: PBMCs or a T cell subset sorted from them (not recorded which). The chain has TRBV5-1 and TRBJ1-1; D is possibly TRBD1 (5 bases). The CDR3: CATTTGGNTEAFF. The CDR3 DNA reads TGCGCCACCACAACGGGGGGGAACACTGAAGCTTTCTTT.